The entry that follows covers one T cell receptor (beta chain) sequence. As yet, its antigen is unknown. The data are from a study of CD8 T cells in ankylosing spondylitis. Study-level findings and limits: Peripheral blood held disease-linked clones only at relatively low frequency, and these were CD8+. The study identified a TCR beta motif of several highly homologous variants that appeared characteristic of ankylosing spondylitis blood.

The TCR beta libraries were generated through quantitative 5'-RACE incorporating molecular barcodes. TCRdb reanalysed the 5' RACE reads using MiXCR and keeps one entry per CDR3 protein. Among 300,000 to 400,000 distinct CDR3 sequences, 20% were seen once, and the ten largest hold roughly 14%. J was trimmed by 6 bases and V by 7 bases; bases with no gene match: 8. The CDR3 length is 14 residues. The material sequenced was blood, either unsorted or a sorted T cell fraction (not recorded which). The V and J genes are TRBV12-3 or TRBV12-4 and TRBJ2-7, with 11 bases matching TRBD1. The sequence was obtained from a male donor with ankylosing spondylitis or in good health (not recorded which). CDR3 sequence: CASTYTGTGGEQYF. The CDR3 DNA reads TGTGCCAGCACCTATACCGGGACAGGGGGCGAGCAGTACTTC.